Listed below are T cell receptor beta chains from one sample, sequenced in a study of blood T cell repertoires in COVID-19. Sequenced by immunoSEQ multiplex PCR; TCRdb stores in-frame clones only, minus some. The table includes approximately 470,000 clones, approximately 85% detected once. The sequenced material came from peripheral blood. These receptors all stem from a human donor in a cohort sampled during active COVID-19. Each CDR3 is given without its conserved first and last residue. A D gene is named only where the DNA matches it firmly.

TRBV3-1/TRBV3-2,TRBJ2-7,TRBD2,12,ASSFSGISYEQY
TRBV6-5,TRBJ2-7,.,12,ASSYSWRPYEQY
TRBV5-8,TRBJ1-1,TRBD1,14,ASTSRLGTGVTEAF
TRBV5-1,TRBJ1-5,TRBD1,13,ASSRTGASNQPQH
TRBV28,TRBJ1-2,TRBD1,12,ASSLGTVPRGYT
TRBV18,TRBJ1-3,TRBD1,14,ASSPGQADSGNTIY
TRBV4-1,TRBJ2-3,TRBD2,15,ASSPLKDGRGTDTQY
TRBV5-8,TRBJ1-2,.,11,ASSLQWNYGYT
TRBV5-1,TRBJ2-3,TRBD2,15,ASSFPPSGNLGDTQY
TRBV10-3,TRBJ1-1,.,13,AISDLLGENTEAF
TRBV11-3,TRBJ2-1,.,11,ASSNIRGGEQF
TRBV5-6,TRBJ1-1,TRBD1,12,ASSTERNRGETF
TRBV11-2,TRBJ2-7,.,14,ASSLVRLPLPGEQY
TRBV6-6,TRBJ1-3,.,13,ASSYSVGRGNTIY
TRBV7-9,TRBJ1-4,TRBD1,11,ASIGQVDEKLF
TRBV7-3,TRBJ1-3,.,12,ASSSQGLGNTIY
TRBV9,TRBJ1-2,.,15,ASSPPQEAHLAYGYT
TRBV28,TRBJ1-5,.,10,ASSFTPGAQH
TRBV9,TRBJ1-2,.,12,ASSVEPQPYGYT
TRBV6-5,TRBJ2-1,TRBD1,13,ASRDRGAFYNEQF
TRBV5-1,TRBJ2-3,.,12,ASSLGTSTDTQY
TRBV24-1,TRBJ1-1,TRBD1,16,ATRSLPARQGLNTEAF
TRBV3-1/TRBV3-2,TRBJ1-3,.,14,ASSQVGGFIRNTIY
TRBV5-1,TRBJ1-4,TRBD1,12,ASSPGGPNEKLF
TRBV7-2,TRBJ2-7,.,13,ASSLEEGGPYEQY
TRBV3-1/TRBV3-2,TRBJ2-2,TRBD2,17,ASSQGASGSGGDTGELF
TRBV9,TRBJ2-2,TRBD1,14,ASSTRDRGSAGELF
TRBV7-2,TRBJ1-1,TRBD1,13,ASSSHRGLNTEAF
TRBV7-2,TRBJ2-7,.,9,ASSSAYEQY
TRBV5-1,TRBJ1-6,.,13,ASSVGQSGNSPLH
TRBV21-1,TRBJ1-5,.,15,ASTILLGQNSNQPQH
TRBV13,TRBJ2-2,.,14,ASSFTRQEGTGELF
TRBV19,TRBJ2-2,TRBD2,15,ASSIEGTSGNTGELF
TRBV6-2/TRBV6-3,TRBJ1-4,.,13,ASSYSRWESEKLF
TRBV6-5,TRBJ2-7,.,12,ASSSNVVTYEQY
TRBV11-3,TRBJ2-2,.,13,ASSLPLGDTGELF
TRBV4-2,TRBJ2-2,TRBD1,13,ASSQDDRGTGELF
TRBV7-2,TRBJ2-7,.,12,ASSLGGNYYEQY
TRBV3-1/TRBV3-2,TRBJ2-7,TRBD1,10,ASSHGQGEQY
TRBV20-1,TRBJ2-1,TRBD2,14,SASVAGGPYYNEQF
TRBV11-1,TRBJ1-2,.,11,ASSLGQNYGYT
TRBV24-1,TRBJ2-2,TRBD2,14,ATSDPGTRGTGELF
TRBV29-1,TRBJ1-4,.,9,SVLEPEKLF
TRBV10-1,TRBJ2-1,.,11,ASSVGGPNEQF
TRBV6-5,TRBJ1-3,TRBD1,13,ASSPGGTSGNTIY
TRBV27,TRBJ2-1,.,15,ASSLLWLGQVYNEQF
TRBV19,TRBJ1-5,.,14,ASSIDRGPRNQPQH
TRBV6-1,TRBJ1-5,.,14,ASSEAGRQYNQPQH
TRBV9,TRBJ2-3,TRBD2,14,ASSPSPSGGTDTQY